This entry lists 17 T cell receptor beta chains sequenced from one sample in a study of T-cell reconstitution after alpha-beta-depleted transplantation in children. Unique molecular identifiers were incorporated into the prepared TCRbeta library. MiXCR was run by TCRdb on the PCR reads, yielding one entry per CDR3 protein. The sample shows about 830,000 distinct CDR3 sequences, about 15% of them seen only once. Sequenced material: PBMCs, mostly from graft donor cells, taken 360 days after TCRalphabeta/CD19-depleted stem cell transplant. These receptors all come from a male patient under 18 who had a stem cell transplant for acute lymphoblastic leukemia, so the T cells may come from the graft donor.

Of note for this clonotype: The junction differs from germline at one of its ends, possibly a read error. The chain couples TRBV20-1 to TRBJ1-1; D perhaps matches TRBD1 (5 bases). The CDR3 is made up of 13 amino acids. Germline CDR1 DFQATT, CDR2 SNEGSKA (reference sequence). The CDR3 nucleotides read TGCTGTGCTAGGACACTTGGGGGAGCTGAAGCTTTCTTT. Protein sequence: CCARTLGGAEAFF.

This clonotype has only a few counts. The chain combines TRBV12-3 or TRBV12-4 with TRBJ1-1, with D unclear. Trimming pared 5 bases from V and 6 bases from J, leaving 10 bases between. The CDR3 runs to 12 residues. Here the CDR3 DNA reads TGTGCCAGCAGTGATCCTGGGGCTGAAGCTTTCTTT. It specifies CASSDPGAEAFF.

The V gene is TRBV6-4, the J gene TRBJ2-3; maybe TRBD1 (6 bases). Trimming removed 7 bases at V and 2 bases at J, with 13 bases between. Per germline, CDR1 MRHNA and CDR2 SNTAGT. The CDR3 covers 14 residues. CDR3 region: CASKATGTTDTQYF. In nucleotides, the CDR3 is TGTGCCAGCAAAGCCACAGGGACCACAGATACGCAGTATTTT.

The chain recombines TRBV7-3 with TRBJ2-5; TRBD2 matches 12 bases. The CDR3 spans 15 residues. Germline V lookup: CDR1 SGHTA, CDR2 FQGTGA. V was pared by 2 bases and J by 5 bases, with 3 bases of the junction left unmatched. CDR3 bases: TGTGCCAGCAGCTTAGCTAGCGGGAGGGCGGAGACCCAGTACTTC. Its translation is CASSLASGRAETQYF.

This clonotype was found a few times. Here the CDR3 DNA reads TGTGCCAGCACTCCCCGGGGCCAGCGTTCCGTTGGGGATGAGCAGTTCTTC. As protein: CASTPRGQRSVGDEQFF. The genes are TRBV12-3 or TRBV12-4 and TRBJ2-1; D possibly matches TRBD1 or TRBD2 (5 bases each). The V end lost 7 bases, the J end lost 8 bases, and 27 bases lay between the germline ends. The CDR3 sequence is 17 residues long.

The gene calls are TRBV12-3 or TRBV12-4 and TRBJ2-1; TRBD2 is a possible D gene (6 bases). V was pared by 5 bases and J by 2 bases, with 13 bases between. The CDR3 has 15 amino acids. Here the CDR3 DNA reads TGTGCCAGCAGTAAACTAGCTGGGCCCTACAATGAGCAGTTCTTC. It codes for CASSKLAGPYNEQFF.

The chain employs TRBV29-1 and TRBJ2-3; D gene unclear. Between the trimmed V and J ends, which lost 4 bases and 1 base, there was a span of 6 bases. Germline V gene lookup returns CDR1 SQVTM and CDR2 ANQGSEA. The CDR3 covers 12 residues. The DNA for the CDR3 is TGCAGCGTTGCGGTCCGCACAGATACGCAGTATTTT. This gives the protein CSVAVRTDTQYF.

There are a few counts of this clonotype. The chain joins TRBV29-1 to TRBJ2-7; D is ambiguous. Germline CDR1 is SQVTM and CDR2 is ANQGSEA. CDR3 length: 10 amino acids. V was pared by 6 bases and J by 2 bases, with 5 bases between. The CDR3 sequence is CSVRAYEQYF. CDR3 in DNA: TGCAGCGTACGGGCCTACGAGCAGTACTTC.

This chain uses TRBV11-1 with TRBJ2-7; 8 bases agree with TRBD2. Germline values: CDR1 SGHAT, CDR2 FQDESV (reference sequence). J lost 3 bases, V lost 8 bases, and 9 bases had no gene match. This CDR3 spans 14 amino acids. The CDR3 region is CASSLAGPHYEQYF. CDR3 DNA sequence: TGTGCCAGCTCTTTAGCGGGACCGCACTACGAGCAGTACTTC.

The CDR3 nucleotides read TGTGCCATCAGTGAGTCAGGGGGTAACAGGGGGAGATTCTACGAGCAGTACTTC. Amino acid sequence: CAISESGGNRGRFYEQYF. V usage is TRBV10-3 and J usage is TRBJ2-7, with TRBD1 matching over 8 bases. The CDR3 length is 18 residues. The V gene end was trimmed by 0 bases and the J gene end by 3 bases; junction bases not matched to a gene: 13. Germline V lookup: CDR1 ENHRY, CDR2 SYGVKD.

The chain is built from TRBV3-1 and TRBJ2-7; the match to TRBD1 covers 7 bases. Unmatched junction bases numbered 6, after V lost 5 bases and J lost 2 bases. Germline CDR1 is LGHDT and CDR2 is YNNKEL (reference sequence). This CDR3 is built from 14 residues. Here the CDR3 DNA reads TGTGCCAGCAGCGAAAGGACAGGAGCCTACGAGCAGTACTTC. Protein sequence: CASSERTGAYEQYF.

The rearrangement uses TRBV4-2 and TRBJ1-1, with D perhaps TRBD1 (5 bases). The CDR3 runs to 14 residues. V was clipped by 1 base and J by 1 base, with 7 bases between them. From germline, CDR1 is LGHNA and CDR2 YNFKEQ. In nucleotides, the CDR3 is TGTGCCAGCAGCCAAGGTAGGGGGAACACTGAAGCTTTCTTT. The encoded protein is CASSQGRGNTEAFF.

This clonotype was recorded many times. The chain combines TRBV27 with TRBJ2-3; 9 positions match TRBD2. Trimming removed 5 bases from V and 3 bases from J; junction bases left unmatched: 12. CDR3 length: 17 residues. Germline V gives CDR1 MNHEY, CDR2 SMNVEV (reference sequence). The CDR3 bases are TGTGCCAGCAGTCCGACCCCCCCGGGACTAGCAACAGATACGCAGTATTTT. This encodes CASSPTPPGLATDTQYF.

This clonotype was detected a few times. V is TRBV5-1 and J is TRBJ1-5; weak D call: TRBD1 (6 bases). V lost 3 bases to trimming and J lost 7 bases, with 11 bases between them. The CDR3 runs 13 residues. CDR1 SGHRS and CDR2 YFSETQ come from the germline V gene. The CDR3 sequence is CASSWDTGQPQHF. The CDR3 coding sequence is TGCGCCAGCAGCTGGGACACAGGGCAGCCCCAGCATTTT.

The V gene is TRBV7-8, the J gene TRBJ2-1; 13 positions agree with TRBD2. The V gene end was trimmed by 3 bases and the J gene end by 9 bases; junction bases not matched to a gene: 11. The CDR3 totals 17 residues. Germline V lookup: CDR1 SGHVS, CDR2 FQNEAQ. The CDR3 is CASSFTSGREWMVEQFF. In DNA, the CDR3 is TGTGCCAGCAGCTTTACTAGCGGGAGGGAGTGGATGGTTGAGCAGTTCTTC.

This rearrangement joins TRBV5-1 to TRBJ2-3, with 10 bases that match TRBD2. The germline V gene encodes CDR1 SGHRS and CDR2 YFSETQ. The J segment lost 5 bases and the V segment lost 7 bases, leaving 22 bases of the junction unmatched. The CDR3 covers 19 residues. CDR3 nucleotide sequence: TGCGCCAGCCAGCTTGACGCGACCCATCTAGCGGGAGTTGGAGATACGCAGTATTTT. Residues: CASQLDATHLAGVGDTQYF. The full variable domain, its missing parts supplied by reference TRBV5-1 and TRBJ2-3, is KAGVTQTPRYLIKTRGQQVTLSCSPISGHRSVSWYQQTPGQGLQFLFEYFSETQRNKGNFPGRFSGRQFSNSRSEMNVSTLELGDSALYLCASQLDATHLAGVGDTQYFGPGTRLTVL.

This clonotype was picked up many times. The rearrangement joins TRBV10-2 to TRBJ2-6, with D possibly being TRBD1 (6 bases). The germline V and J ends were trimmed by 3 bases and 2 bases, with 14 bases remaining between them. The V gene's germline CDR1 is WSHSY and CDR2 SAAADI. This CDR3 is 17 amino acids long. CDR3 sequence reads: CASSERDTPTGANVLTF. CDR3 in DNA: TGCGCCAGCAGTGAAAGGGACACCCCCACTGGGGCCAACGTCCTGACTTTC.